This T cell receptor beta chain appears in the sequencing data of a study of graft-versus-host responses after intestinal transplantation. Study at large: Anti-thymocyte globulin was used for induction in all recipients, who then took tacrolimus and steroids for approximately 3 years. Study results and limitations: GvH clones surfaced in recipient marrow, some emerging earlier in ileum or blood. Graft-donor T cell macrochimerism in patients accompanied high graft-versus-host to host-versus-graft clonal ratios in allografts.

In this sample, this clone turned up a few times. Antigen unknown. Libraries were prepared by immunoSEQ multiplex PCR; TCRdb keeps only in-frame clonotypes and omits some of them. The sample has 98,000 or so clones; about 88% are singletons. V was cut by 2 bases and J by 5 bases, with 10 bases left in between. The germline V gene encodes CDR1 SEHNR and CDR2 FQNEAQ (reference sequence). This CDR3 contains 15 residues. This TCR was recovered from a human donor who received an intestinal transplant. This specimen was unstimulated CD4+ T cells sorted from spleen or lymph node cells, taken before intestinal transplant. The chain joins TRBV7-9 to TRBJ1-6; D is undetermined. CDR3 amino acids: CASSLSGGHNSPLHF. DNA of the CDR3: TGTGCCAGCAGCTTAAGCGGCGGTCATAATTCACCCCTCCACTTT. Supplemented by reference TRBV7-9 and TRBJ1-6, the full variable domain reads DTGVSQNPRHKITKRGQNVTFRCDPISEHNRLYWYRQTLGQGPEFLTYFQNEAQLEKSRLLSDRFSAERPKGSFSTLEIQRTEQGDSAMYLCASSLSGGHNSPLHFGNGTRLTVT.